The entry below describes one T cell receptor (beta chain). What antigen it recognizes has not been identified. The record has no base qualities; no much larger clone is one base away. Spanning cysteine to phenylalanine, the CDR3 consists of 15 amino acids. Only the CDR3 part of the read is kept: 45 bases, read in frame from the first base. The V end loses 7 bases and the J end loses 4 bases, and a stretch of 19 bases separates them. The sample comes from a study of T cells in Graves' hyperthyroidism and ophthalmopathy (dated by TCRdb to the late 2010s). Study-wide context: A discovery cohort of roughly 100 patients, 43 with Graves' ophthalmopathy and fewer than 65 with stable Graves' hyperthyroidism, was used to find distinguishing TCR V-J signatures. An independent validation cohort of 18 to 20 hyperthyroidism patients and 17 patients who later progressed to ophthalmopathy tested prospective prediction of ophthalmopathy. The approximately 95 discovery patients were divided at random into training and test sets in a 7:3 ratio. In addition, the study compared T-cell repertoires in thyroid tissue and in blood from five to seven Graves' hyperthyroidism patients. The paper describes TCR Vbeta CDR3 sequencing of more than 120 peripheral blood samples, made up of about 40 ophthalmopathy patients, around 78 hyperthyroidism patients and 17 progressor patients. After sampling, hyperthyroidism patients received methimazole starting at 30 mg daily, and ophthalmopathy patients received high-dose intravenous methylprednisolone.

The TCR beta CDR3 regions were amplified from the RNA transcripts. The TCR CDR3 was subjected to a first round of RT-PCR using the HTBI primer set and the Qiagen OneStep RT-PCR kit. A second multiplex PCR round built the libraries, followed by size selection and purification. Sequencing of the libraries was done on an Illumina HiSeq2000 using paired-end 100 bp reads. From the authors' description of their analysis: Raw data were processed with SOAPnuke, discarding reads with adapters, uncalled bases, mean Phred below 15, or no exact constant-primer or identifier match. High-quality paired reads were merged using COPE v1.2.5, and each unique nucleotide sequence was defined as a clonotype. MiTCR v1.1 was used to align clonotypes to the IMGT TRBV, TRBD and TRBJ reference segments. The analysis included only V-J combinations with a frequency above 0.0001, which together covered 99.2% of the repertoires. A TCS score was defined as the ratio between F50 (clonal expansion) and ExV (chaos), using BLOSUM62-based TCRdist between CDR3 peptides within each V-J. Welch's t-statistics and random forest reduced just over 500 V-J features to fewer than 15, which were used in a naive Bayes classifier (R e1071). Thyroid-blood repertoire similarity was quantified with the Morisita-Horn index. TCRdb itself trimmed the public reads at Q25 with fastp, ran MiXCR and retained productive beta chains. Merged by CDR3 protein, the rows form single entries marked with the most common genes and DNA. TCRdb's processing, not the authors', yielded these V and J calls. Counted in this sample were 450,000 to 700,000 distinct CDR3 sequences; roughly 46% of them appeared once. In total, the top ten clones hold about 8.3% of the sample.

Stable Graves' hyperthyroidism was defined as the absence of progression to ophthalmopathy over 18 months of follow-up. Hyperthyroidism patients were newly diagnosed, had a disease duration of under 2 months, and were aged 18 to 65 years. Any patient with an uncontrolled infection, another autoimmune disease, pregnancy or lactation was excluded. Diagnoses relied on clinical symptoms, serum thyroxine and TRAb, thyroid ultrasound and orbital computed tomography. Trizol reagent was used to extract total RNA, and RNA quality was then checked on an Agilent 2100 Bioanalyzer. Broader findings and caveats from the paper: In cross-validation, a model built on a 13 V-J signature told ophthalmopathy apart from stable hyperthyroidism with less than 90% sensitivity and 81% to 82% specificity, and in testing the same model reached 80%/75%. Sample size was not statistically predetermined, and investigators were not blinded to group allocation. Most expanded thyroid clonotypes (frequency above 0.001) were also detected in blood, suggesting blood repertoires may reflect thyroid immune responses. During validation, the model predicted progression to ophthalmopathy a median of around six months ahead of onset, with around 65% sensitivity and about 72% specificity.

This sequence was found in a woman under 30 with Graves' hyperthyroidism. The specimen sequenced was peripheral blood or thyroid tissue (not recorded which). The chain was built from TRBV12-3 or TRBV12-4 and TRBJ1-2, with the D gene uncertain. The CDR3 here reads CASILTAGIRYGYTF. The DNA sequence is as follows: TGTGCCAGCATCCTTACAGCGGGAATACGCTATGGCTACACCTTC.